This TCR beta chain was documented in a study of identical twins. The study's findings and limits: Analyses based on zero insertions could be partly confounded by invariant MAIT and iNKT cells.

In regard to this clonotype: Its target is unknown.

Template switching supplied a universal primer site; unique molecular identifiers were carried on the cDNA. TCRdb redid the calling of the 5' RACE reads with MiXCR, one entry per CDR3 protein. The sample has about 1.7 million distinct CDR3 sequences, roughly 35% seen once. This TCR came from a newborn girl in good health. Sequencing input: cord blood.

CDR3 sequence: CASSDLIGAGGRTDTQYF. CDR3 sequence (DNA): TGTGCCAGCAGTGACTTAATCGGGGCAGGAGGACGCACAGATACGCAGTATTTT. The J gene is TRBJ2-3, the V gene TRBV27; D may be TRBD1 or TRBD2 (5 bases each). Germline loops: CDR1 MNHEY, CDR2 SMNVEV (reference sequence). The CDR3 loop spans 18 amino acids. With 5 bases removed from V and 1 base from J, the gap between germline ends came to 22 bases.